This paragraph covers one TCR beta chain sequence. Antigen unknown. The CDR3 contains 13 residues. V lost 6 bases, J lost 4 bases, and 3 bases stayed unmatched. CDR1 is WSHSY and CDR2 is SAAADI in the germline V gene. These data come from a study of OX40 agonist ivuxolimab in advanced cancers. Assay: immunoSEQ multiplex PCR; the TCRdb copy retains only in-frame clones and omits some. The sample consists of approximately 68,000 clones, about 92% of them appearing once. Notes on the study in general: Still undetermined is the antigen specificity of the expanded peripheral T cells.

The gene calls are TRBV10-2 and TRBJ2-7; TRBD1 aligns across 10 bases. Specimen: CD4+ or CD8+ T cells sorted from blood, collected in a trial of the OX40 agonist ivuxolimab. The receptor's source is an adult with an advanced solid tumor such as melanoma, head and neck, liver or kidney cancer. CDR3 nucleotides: TGCGCCAGCAGGACAGGGGGCCCATACGAGCAGTACTTC. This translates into CASRTGGPYEQYF.